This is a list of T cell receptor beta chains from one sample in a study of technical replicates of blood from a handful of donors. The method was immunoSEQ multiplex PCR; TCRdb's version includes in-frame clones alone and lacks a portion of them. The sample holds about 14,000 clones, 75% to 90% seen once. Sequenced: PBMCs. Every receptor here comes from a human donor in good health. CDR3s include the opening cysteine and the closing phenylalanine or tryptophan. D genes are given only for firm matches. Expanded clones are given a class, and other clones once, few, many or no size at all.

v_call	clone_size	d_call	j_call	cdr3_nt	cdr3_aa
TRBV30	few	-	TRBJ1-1	TGTGCCCGGAGGGAGTTGAACACTGAAGCTTTCTTT	CARRELNTEAFF
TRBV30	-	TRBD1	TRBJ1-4	TGTGCCTGGAGTCCCGGGACAGGGAACGAAAAACTGTTTTTT	CAWSPGTGNEKLFF
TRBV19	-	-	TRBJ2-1	TGTGCCAGTAGTATTGGCAGGGGTCCAAACTACAATGAGCAGTTCTTC	CASSIGRGPNYNEQFF
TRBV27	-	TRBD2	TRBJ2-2	TGTGCCAGCAGGGCCCTGGGACTAGCGGACACCGGGGAGCTGTTTTTT	CASRALGLADTGELFF
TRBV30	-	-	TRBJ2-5	TGTGCCTGGAGTCCGGGTGTGGAGACCCAGTACTTC	CAWSPGVETQYF
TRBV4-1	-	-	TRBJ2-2	TGCGCCAGCAGCCAAGAAGCAGGGCCTCACAAGACCGGGGAGCTGTTTTTT	CASSQEAGPHKTGELFF
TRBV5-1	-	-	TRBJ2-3	TGCGCCAGCAGCTTGGTAATGGGCAGCACAGATACGCAGTATTTT	CASSLVMGSTDTQYF
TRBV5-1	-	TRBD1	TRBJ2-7	TGCGCCAGCAGTGGGACGGGACAGGGGGCTCGGGAGCAGTACTTC	CASSGTGQGAREQYF
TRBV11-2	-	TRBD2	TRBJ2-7	TGTGCCAGCAGCTTTGGGATGGGCGGGGGACGGACCTACGAGCAGTACTTC	CASSFGMGGGRTYEQYF
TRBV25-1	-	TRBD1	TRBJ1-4	TGTGCCAGCTGGACAGGGGGGGATAATGAAAAACTGTTTTTT	CASWTGGDNEKLFF
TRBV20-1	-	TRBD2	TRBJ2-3	TGCAGTGCTCCCTCCGGGACTATTTTGTATTTT	CSAPSGTILYF
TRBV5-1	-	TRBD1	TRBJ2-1	TGCGCCAGCAGCTTACAGGGGGCCGATGAGCAGTTCTTC	CASSLQGADEQFF
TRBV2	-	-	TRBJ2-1	TGTGCCAGCAGTGCCTACGTAGGGGGTAGACAGAACAATGAGCAGTTCTTC	CASSAYVGGRQNNEQFF
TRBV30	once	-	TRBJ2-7	TGTGCCTGGAGTCTCCGACAGGCCTGGTTCTTC	CAWSLRQAWFF
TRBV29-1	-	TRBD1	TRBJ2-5	TGCAGCGTTGAGCAGGGGGCCAGGGAGACCCAGTACTTC	CSVEQGARETQYF
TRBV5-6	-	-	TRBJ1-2	TGTGCCAGCAGCTTGCCAGGGGACAACTATGGCTACACCTTC	CASSLPGDNYGYTF
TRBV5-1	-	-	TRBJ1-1	TGCGCCAGCAGCTTGGATTACGGGTCCACTGAAGCTTTCTTT	CASSLDYGSTEAFF